These 32 T cell receptor beta chains came from one sample sequenced in a study of vaccination and CD4 T cells after COVID-19. The assay that was used to sequence DNA from cultured CD4+ T cells was the Oncomine TCR Beta short-read assay. TCRdb fed the PCR reads into MiXCR, producing one record per CDR3 protein. Altogether about 11,000 distinct CDR3 sequences are present, roughly half being singletons, with the ten largest covering over 6.5%. These TCRs are of unknown antigen specificity. Treatment here: roughly 11-day PBMC culture with coronavirus spike peptide pools or control peptides (ViraFEST assay). Sequencing was performed on CD4+ T cells from blood, cultured in vitro. The receptor set was obtained from a human donor who had recovered from COVID-19.

This clonotype was counted a single time. The CDR3: CSASSGYSSYEQYF. DNA of the CDR3: TGCAGTGCCTCTAGCGGATACTCTTCCTACGAGCAGTACTTC. The V call is TRBV20-1, the J call TRBJ2-7; 7 bases fit TRBD2. Trimming cost V 6 bases and J 1 base; bases outside gene matches: 9. CDR1 DFQATT and CDR2 SNEGSKA come from the germline V gene (reference sequence). The CDR3 sequence is 14 residues long.

This chain links TRBV6-1 with TRBJ1-6; TRBD1 aligns across 7 bases. J gave up 10 bases and V 8 bases, and 11 bases lay outside the gene matches. The CDR3 is 14 amino acids. Germline V gene data show CDR1 as MNHNS and CDR2 as SASEGT. The CDR3 DNA is TGTGCCAGCGTGACAGGGAATGAGCAATCACCCCTCCACTTT. This sequence encodes CASVTGNEQSPLHF.

This clonotype was seen a handful of times. The DNA for the CDR3 is TGTGCCAGTACAAACAGGGGTTCACCCCTCCACTTT. Amino acid sequence: CASTNRGSPLHF. The chain carries TRBV27 and TRBJ1-6, with TRBD1 identical over 7 bases. V was pared by 9 bases and J by 9 bases, with 5 bases of the junction left unmatched. Germline CDR1 is MNHEY and CDR2 is SMNVEV (reference sequence). The length of the CDR3 is 12 residues.

In this sample, this clonotype turned up a few times. The chain employs TRBV7-9 and TRBJ1-1, with D uncertain. Germline V gene sequence: CDR1 SEHNR, CDR2 FQNEAQ (reference sequence). Trimming took off 0 bases at V and 1 base at J, with 6 bases between the two ends. This CDR3 has 14 amino acids. CDR3 in amino acids: CASSLAGGNTEAFF. CDR3 bases: TGTGCCAGCAGCTTAGCTGGAGGGAACACTGAAGCTTTCTTT. Variable domain in full (rest from reference TRBV7-9 and TRBJ1-1): DTGVSQNPRHKITKRGQNVTFRCDPISEHNRLYWYRQTLGQGPEFLTYFQNEAQLEKSRLLSDRFSAERPKGSFSTLEIQRTEQGDSAMYLCASSLAGGNTEAFFGQGTRLTVV.

The chain has TRBV6-5 and TRBJ2-7, with 10 bases lining up with TRBD1. The J segment lost 5 bases and the V segment lost 2 bases, leaving 3 bases of the junction unmatched. CDR3 length: 14 amino acids. Germline V lookup: CDR1 MNHEY, CDR2 SVGAGI. The CDR3 DNA is TGTGCCAGCAGTTACGTGGGACAGGGGAACGAGCAGTACTTC. Protein product: CASSYVGQGNEQYF.

V usage is TRBV18 and J usage is TRBJ1-2, with TRBD1 as a possible D gene (6 bases). The V end was cut by 5 bases, the J end by 8 bases, with 21 bases between. Germline V gives CDR1 KGHSH, CDR2 LQKENI. This CDR3 region has 15 residues. This chain's CDR3 is CASSTRDRTLEGYTF. DNA for the CDR3: TGTGCCAGCTCAACACGAGACAGGACCCTCGAGGGCTACACCTTC.

The chain recombines TRBV6-1 with TRBJ1-5; D uncertain. From germline, CDR1 is MNHNS and CDR2 SASEGT. The V and J ends lost 4 bases and 4 bases respectively, with 14 bases between them. CDR3 length equals 15 residues. CDR3 DNA: TGTGCCAGCAGTGTTGCCAAGCCCCGTAATCAGCCCCAGCATTTT. Its protein is CASSVAKPRNQPQHF.

This chain links TRBV7-9 with TRBJ1-1, with 7 bases aligning to TRBD1. The V gene end was trimmed by 5 bases and the J gene end by 6 bases; junction bases not matched to a gene: 9. Germline CDR1 SEHNR, CDR2 FQNEAQ (reference sequence). The CDR3 totals 14 residues. CDR3 in amino acids: CASSPPTGVPEAFF. CDR3 DNA: TGTGCCAGCAGCCCACCTACAGGGGTTCCTGAAGCTTTCTTT. The variable domain in full, with the rest retrieved from reference TRBV7-9 and TRBJ1-1, is DTGVSQNPRHKITKRGQNVTFRCDPISEHNRLYWYRQTLGQGPEFLTYFQNEAQLEKSRLLSDRFSAERPKGSFSTLEIQRTEQGDSAMYLCASSPPTGVPEAFFGQGTRLTVV.

Here the CDR3 DNA reads TGCAGTGCTAGAGCAGGGACTAGCGGGGGCGAAGGTACGCAGTATTTT. It codes for CSARAGTSGGEGTQYF. The rearrangement uses TRBV20-1 and TRBJ2-3; 14 nucleotides align to TRBD2. J lost 8 bases, V lost 1 base, and 8 bases had no gene match. The CDR3 runs to 16 residues. CDR1 and CDR2 (germline): DFQATT, SNEGSKA (reference sequence).

The chain carries TRBV25-1 and TRBJ2-3; 11 bases align to TRBD2. Germline V lookup: CDR1 MGHDK, CDR2 SYGVNS. This CDR3 has 14 residues. Trimming removed 4 bases from V and 6 bases from J; junction bases left unmatched: 3. The CDR3 DNA reads TGTGCCAGCAGTGGGACTAGCGGGCTGGATACGCAGTATTTT. Protein: CASSGTSGLDTQYF.

This chain joins TRBV28 and TRBJ1-5, with TRBD1 identical over 11 bases. The CDR3 consists of 16 residues. J was trimmed by 6 bases and V by 10 bases; bases with no gene match: 14. Germline CDR1 is MDHEN and CDR2 is SYDVKM. For the CDR3, the DNA is TGTGCCACCAAAACTCCGGGACAGGGGGTGACTCAGCCCCAGCATTTT. As protein: CATKTPGQGVTQPQHF.

This clonotype was seen a single time. The chain links TRBV6-1 to TRBJ2-4, with 10 bases aligning to TRBD2. Trimming removed 8 bases from V and 7 bases from J; junction bases left unmatched: 11. CDR1 and CDR2 (germline): MNHNS, SASEGT. CDR3 size: 15 residues. CDR3 amino acids: CASRAEREGLNIQYF. As DNA, the CDR3 is TGTGCCAGCCGTGCCGAGCGGGAGGGCCTCAACATTCAGTACTTC.

This sequence joins TRBV11-2 and TRBJ1-1; 7 bases line up with TRBD1. With V trimmed by 4 bases and J by 1 base, 9 bases remained unmatched. The CDR3 has 16 residues. Germline V gives CDR1 SGHAT, CDR2 FQNNGV. CDR3 loop: CASSSWTGGTNTEAFF. The DNA for the CDR3 is TGTGCCAGCAGCTCTTGGACAGGTGGAACGAACACTGAAGCTTTCTTT. The whole variable domain, filled in from reference TRBV11-2 and TRBJ1-1, reads EAGVAQSPRYKIIEKRQSVAFWCNPISGHATLYWYQQILGQGPKLLIQFQNNGVVDDSQLPKDRFSAERLKGVDSTLKIQPAKLEDSAVYLCASSSWTGGTNTEAFFGQGTRLTVV.

The V call is TRBV20-1, the J call TRBJ1-4; D is ambiguous. CDR1 is DFQATT, CDR2 SNEGSKA, per germline (reference sequence). Trimming removed 4 bases from V and 8 bases from J, with 11 bases in between. This CDR3 is 12 amino acids long. As DNA, the CDR3 is TGCAGTGCTACCCGGACGGACGAAAAACTGTTTTTT. This sequence encodes CSATRTDEKLFF.

The chain recombines TRBV14 with TRBJ2-2; D is ambiguous. V was clipped by 5 bases and J by 1 base, with 5 bases between them. CDR1 is SGHDN and CDR2 is FVKESK in the germline V gene. CDR3 size: 13 residues. The CDR3 DNA is TGTGCCAGCAGCGGACGGAACACCGGGGAGCTGTTTTTT. Protein sequence: CASSGRNTGELFF.

The J gene is TRBJ1-6, the V gene TRBV2, with D unresolved. CDR3 length equals 15 residues. V lost 6 bases and J lost 0, with 9 bases in between. Germline V gene sequence: CDR1 SNHLY, CDR2 FYNNEI. Here the CDR3 reads CASRERSSYNSPLHF. The CDR3 nucleotides read TGTGCCAGCAGGGAGAGAAGCTCCTATAATTCACCCCTCCACTTT. Based on the CDR3 plus reference TRBV2 and TRBJ1-6, the full variable domain is EPEVTQTPSHQVTQMGQEVILRCVPISNHLYFYWYRQILGQKVEFLVSFYNNEISEKSEIFDDQFSVERPDGSNFTLKIRSTKLEDSAMYFCASRERSSYNSPLHFGNGTRLTVT.

The V and J genes are TRBV27 and TRBJ1-1; D perhaps matches TRBD1 (6 bases). V was cut by 8 bases and J by 5 bases, with 15 bases left in between. Germline-derived CDR1 and CDR2 are MNHEY and SMNVEV (reference sequence). CDR3 length equals 13 residues. Written as DNA, the CDR3 is TGTGCCAGCTGTGCAACAGGGCGGACTGAAGCTTTCTTT. Protein sequence: CASCATGRTEAFF.

The CDR3 nucleotides read TGTGCCAGCAGCTTAGTGTCTGGTAACTCCTACAATGAGCAGTTCTTC. Translated: CASSLVSGNSYNEQFF. The chain carries TRBV7-2 and TRBJ2-1; D not certain. Germline lookup yields CDR1 SGHTA and CDR2 FQGNSA. The CDR3 contains 16 residues. V lost 1 base, J lost 0 bases, and 10 bases lay in between.

This clonotype was picked up a small number of times. The gene calls are TRBV2 and TRBJ2-7, with D tentatively TRBD2 (5 bases). This CDR3 comprises 15 residues. The germline CDR1 and CDR2 sequences are SNHLY and FYNNEI. The V and J ends lost 5 bases and 0 bases respectively, with 14 bases between them. Here the CDR3 reads CASSLRLFSSYEQYF. CDR3 in DNA: TGTGCCAGCAGTCTAAGACTATTCAGCTCCTACGAGCAGTACTTC.

V usage is TRBV19 and J usage is TRBJ1-2, with D unresolved. The germline V gene encodes CDR1 LNHDA and CDR2 SQIVND (reference sequence). Deletions cut 3 bases from V and 8 bases from J, with 22 bases between. This CDR3 contains 16 residues. The CDR3 sequence: CASSIPGQSYSRGYTF. CDR3 nucleotides: TGTGCCAGTAGTATCCCTGGGCAGTCCTATTCGAGGGGCTACACCTTC.

V and J are TRBV2 and TRBJ2-7, with unresolved D. V gave up 3 bases and J gave up 2 bases, with 5 bases separating them. Per the germline V gene, CDR1 is SNHLY and CDR2 is FYNNEI. The CDR3 runs to 12 residues. CDR3 sequence reads: CASSDPPYEQYF. Written as DNA, the CDR3 is TGTGCCAGCAGTGACCCCCCCTACGAGCAGTACTTC.

V and J are TRBV21-1 and TRBJ1-6; the table's D call, TRBD1, was not checked against the DNA. TRBV21-1 is flagged as a pseudogene. The length of the CDR3 is 14 residues. The CDR3 region has the DNA TGTGCCAGCAGCGAGGGGGGACAGGGGAGTCCCCTCCACTTT. This encodes CASSEGGQGSPLHF.

The table lists this clonotype with a few counts. The chain carries TRBV6-2 or TRBV6-3 and TRBJ1-1, with a possible D match to TRBD1 (5 bases). The CDR3 runs 12 residues. Germline V CDR1 and CDR2: MNHEY, SVGEGT. Trimming removed 6 bases from V and 6 bases from J, with 11 bases in between. In DNA, the CDR3 is TGTGCCAGCAGCGACCGGGGGGCTGAAGCTTTCTTT. Its protein product is CASSDRGAEAFF.

The chain combines TRBV7-2 with TRBJ2-6, with 7 bases matching TRBD1. Trimming removed 1 base from V and 0 bases from J; junction bases left unmatched: 15. CDR3 length: 21 amino acids. Germline lookup yields CDR1 SGHTA and CDR2 FQGNSA. The CDR3, as DNA: TGTGCCAGCAGCTTAGGACAGGGAAAGCCCTTATACAACTCTGGGGCCAACGTCCTGACTTTC. Translated: CASSLGQGKPLYNSGANVLTF. Supplemented by reference TRBV7-2 and TRBJ2-6, the full variable domain reads GAGVSQSPSNKVTEKGKDVELRCDPISGHTALYWYRQSLGQGLEFLIYFQGNSAPDKSGLPSDRFSAERTGGSVSTLTIQRTQQEDSAVYLCASSLGQGKPLYNSGANVLTFGAGSRLTVL.

The table lists this clonotype with a few counts. The genes are TRBV6-2 or TRBV6-3 and TRBJ2-5; D gene uncertain. Germline V gene data show CDR1 as MNHEY and CDR2 as SVGEGT. V lost 4 bases to trimming and J lost 0 bases, with 15 bases between them. CDR3 length: 16 residues. Here the CDR3 reads CASSLGLRVNQETQYF. The DNA for the CDR3 is TGTGCCAGCAGTTTGGGCCTCCGGGTTAACCAAGAGACCCAGTACTTC.

This chain links TRBV6-5 with TRBJ1-6, with D maybe TRBD1 (5 bases). Germline CDR1 and CDR2: MNHEY and SVGAGI. The CDR3 contains 15 residues. V gave up 4 bases and J gave up 10 bases, with 17 bases separating them. The CDR3 spells CASSFREVSHSPLHF. As DNA, the CDR3 is TGTGCCAGCAGTTTCAGGGAGGTCTCCCACTCACCCCTCCACTTT.

This chain uses TRBV7-2 with TRBJ2-3; D unclear. The CDR3 totals 12 residues. Germline V lookup: CDR1 SGHTA, CDR2 FQGNSA. The germline V and J ends were trimmed by 10 bases and 1 base, with 9 bases remaining between them. DNA for the CDR3: TGTGCCACCCGCCGAGGCACAGATACGCAGTATTTT. Its protein is CATRRGTDTQYF.

The chain employs TRBV19 and TRBJ2-1; 12 bases are a match to TRBD2. Trimming at V came to 6 bases and at J to 5 bases, leaving 2 bases not matched to a gene. Germline V lookup: CDR1 LNHDA, CDR2 SQIVND (reference sequence). The CDR3 is made up of 14 amino acids. CDR3 protein: CASRRLAGDNEQFF. The CDR3 nucleotides read TGTGCCAGTAGACGACTAGCGGGGGACAATGAGCAGTTCTTC.

This rearrangement joins TRBV6-5 to TRBJ1-5; 7 positions agree with TRBD1. CDR3 length equals 15 residues. Germline trimming cut 2 bases from V and 4 bases from J; bases unmatched to any gene: 5. CDR1 is MNHEY, CDR2 SVGAGI, per germline. The CDR3 nucleotides are TGTGCCAGCAGTTACCAAAAGGGGGCTAATCAGCCCCAGCATTTT. This encodes CASSYQKGANQPQHF.

This chain links TRBV20-1 with TRBJ2-3, with D possibly being TRBD1 (6 bases). The V gene lost 2 bases and the J gene lost 4 bases, with 13 bases spanning the gap. Germline CDR1 reads DFQATT; CDR2 reads SNEGSKA (reference sequence). This CDR3 contains 14 residues. The CDR3 region is CSARRQGSPDTQYF. CDR3 bases: TGCAGTGCTAGACGTCAGGGGAGCCCAGATACGCAGTATTTT.

This clonotype was picked up a small number of times. V is TRBV20-1 and J is TRBJ1-1; no clear D gene. V dropped 0 bases and J dropped 4 bases, with 9 bases sitting between them. The length of the CDR3 is 13 residues. CDR1 and CDR2 (germline): DFQATT, SNEGSKA (reference sequence). The CDR3, as DNA: TGCAGTGCTAGAGATTGGTCAGGCACTGAAGCTTTCTTT. It yields the protein CSARDWSGTEAFF.

This chain joins TRBV19 and TRBJ1-2; D perhaps matches TRBD1 (5 bases). V was cut by 7 bases and J by 5 bases, with 8 bases left in between. CDR3 size: 11 residues. Germline CDR1 and CDR2: LNHDA and SQIVND (reference sequence). The CDR3 loop reads CASKQVYGYTF. CDR3 in DNA: TGTGCCAGTAAACAGGTTTATGGCTACACCTTC.